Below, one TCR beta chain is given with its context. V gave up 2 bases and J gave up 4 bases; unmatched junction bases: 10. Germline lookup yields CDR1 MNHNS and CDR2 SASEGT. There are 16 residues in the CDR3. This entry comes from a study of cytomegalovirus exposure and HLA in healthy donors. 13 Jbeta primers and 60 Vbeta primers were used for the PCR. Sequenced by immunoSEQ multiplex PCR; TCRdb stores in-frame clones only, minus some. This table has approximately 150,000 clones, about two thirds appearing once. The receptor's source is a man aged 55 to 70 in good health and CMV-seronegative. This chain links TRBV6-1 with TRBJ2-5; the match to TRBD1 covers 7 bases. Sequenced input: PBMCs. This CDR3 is CASSEPTGYWRETQYF. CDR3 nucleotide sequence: TGTGCCAGCAGTGAACCGACAGGGTATTGGAGAGAGACCCAGTACTTC.